What follows describes a single TCR beta chain. What it binds is unknown. Germline V CDR1 and CDR2: SGDLS, YYNGEE. The CDR3 is 18 amino acids. V was pared by 1 base and J by 2 bases, with 8 bases of the junction left unmatched. This PCR relied on a set of 60 Vbeta primers and 13 Jbeta primers. The table came from immunoSEQ multiplex PCR; TCRdb's copy has only in-frame clones and leaves some out. The sample holds 200,000 to 250,000 clones. There were likely unrecorded immune exposures, though donors were nominally healthy when sampled. The sample is drawn from a study of cytomegalovirus exposure and HLA in healthy donors. As for the study in general: Of all 400 or so donors who were genotyped, 75% to 90% belonged to the Caucasian-associated ancestry cluster. Points from the study as a whole: Testing in vitro showed three CMV-associated chains specific for CMV antigens.

This rearrangement joins TRBV9 to TRBJ2-2; TRBD1 aligns across 10 bases. The clonotype originates from a girl aged 2 to 9 in good health and CMV-seropositive. Sequenced sample: PBMCs. CDR3 DNA: TGTGCCAGCAGCGTAACCCCGGGACAGGGGCTAAACACCGGGGAGCTGTTTTTT. This translates into CASSVTPGQGLNTGELFF.